The 27 T cell receptor beta chains presented below share a single source sample, sequenced in a study of control samples from healthy donors and cancer patients. Some clones are missing from TCRdb's copy, which holds only in-frame ones; the method was immunoSEQ multiplex PCR. Here the sample spans roughly 100,000 clones, about 91% being singletons. The sample consisted of blood. Every receptor here comes from a woman between 18 and 30 years old in good health.

The rearrangement joins TRBV9 to TRBJ1-1; 7 bases agree with TRBD1. The J segment lost 6 bases and the V segment lost 4 bases, leaving 6 bases of the junction unmatched. This CDR3 is 13 amino acids long. Germline assignment: CDR1 SGDLS and CDR2 YYNGEE. The CDR3 coding sequence is TGTGCCAGCAGCCCACAGGGGATCGCTGAAGCTTTCTTT. This gives the protein CASSPQGIAEAFF.

V usage is TRBV19 and J usage is TRBJ1-2; TRBD1 matches at 7 bases. Losses at the gene ends were 7 bases for V and 2 bases for J; bases not matched to a gene: 4. Per the germline V gene, CDR1 is LNHDA and CDR2 is SQIVND (reference sequence). The CDR3 consists of 13 residues. The CDR3 DNA sequence: TGTGCCAGTAAGAAGGGGGCAAACTATGGCTACACCTTC. Translation gives CASKKGANYGYTF. Looking up the rest from reference TRBV19 and TRBJ1-2 gives the full variable domain: DGGITQSPKYLFRKEGQNVTLSCEQNLNHDAMYWYRQDPGQGLRLIYYSQIVNDFQKGDIAEGYSVSREKKESFPLTVTSAQKNPTAFYLCASKKGANYGYTFGSGTRLTVV.

This clone has just one count. The chain joins TRBV7-2 to TRBJ1-5, with D unresolved. The V gene lost 0 bases and the J gene lost 2 bases, with 14 bases spanning the gap. The CDR3 is 17 amino acids. CDR1 and CDR2 from the germline V gene are SGHTA and FQGNSA. The DNA of the CDR3 is TGTGCCAGCAGCTTAGCGAGGTCCCCAGTGGGCAATCAGCCCCAGCATTTT. It translates to CASSLARSPVGNQPQHF.

A single count supports this clone. The gene calls are TRBV12-3 or TRBV12-4 and TRBJ1-5, with D uncertain. V was trimmed by 7 bases and J by 6 bases, leaving 10 bases between them. CDR3 length: 12 amino acids. CDR3 sequence: CASTRVGQPQHF. For the CDR3, the DNA is TGTGCCAGCACTAGAGTAGGTCAGCCCCAGCATTTT.

The CDR3 sequence is CTSSQDWADFPNEKLFF. The DNA of the CDR3 is TGCACCAGCAGCCAAGATTGGGCGGACTTTCCTAATGAAAAACTGTTTTTT. The chain carries TRBV1 and TRBJ1-4. TRBV1 is assigned pseudogene status. The CDR3 has 17 amino acids.

J is TRBJ2-7 and V is TRBV5-6; D perhaps matches TRBD2 (6 bases). Trimming shortened V by 0 bases and J by 5 bases, and 12 bases separated the two germline ends. CDR3 length equals 14 residues. The V gene's germline CDR1 is SGHDT and CDR2 YYEEEE. This CDR3 is CASSLAGGENEQYF. The CDR3 region has the DNA TGTGCCAGCAGCTTGGCAGGAGGGGAGAACGAGCAGTACTTC.

V is TRBV19 and J is TRBJ2-7; D may be TRBD1 or TRBD2 (5 bases each). Between the trimmed V and J ends, which lost 5 bases and 7 bases, there was a span of 18 bases. Germline assignment: CDR1 LNHDA and CDR2 SQIVND (reference sequence). CDR3 size: 14 residues. CDR3 amino acids: CASSPPKRGGEQYF. As DNA, the CDR3 is TGTGCCAGTAGTCCCCCCAAGAGGGGTGGGGAGCAGTACTTC.

The chain is built from TRBV27 and TRBJ1-1, with D uncertain. The length of the CDR3 is 14 residues. V was shortened by 5 bases and J by 1 base, with 11 bases between the two germline ends. The V gene's germline CDR1 is MNHEY and CDR2 SMNVEV (reference sequence). For the CDR3, the DNA is TGTGCCAGCAGTCCCCTGAGAGAGAACACTGAAGCTTTCTTT. Encoded protein: CASSPLRENTEAFF.

The J gene is TRBJ2-4, the V gene TRBV7-2; D is undetermined. The ends were cut back, 1 base at V and 7 bases at J, with 14 bases in the middle. In germline, CDR1 is SGHTA, CDR2 FQGNSA. The CDR3 contains 15 residues. The CDR3 coding sequence is TGTGCCAGCAGCTTAGAAAAACGGTGGAGCAACATTCAGTACTTC. Encoded protein: CASSLEKRWSNIQYF.

The J gene is TRBJ2-7, the V gene TRBV5-1, with TRBD2 matching 9 bases. This CDR3 has 14 residues. Germline CDR1 is SGHRS and CDR2 is YFSETQ. V gave up 0 bases and J gave up 6 bases; unmatched junction bases: 4. This CDR3 is CASSLARGGGEQYF. DNA of the CDR3: TGCGCCAGCAGCTTGGCGCGGGGGGGCGGCGAGCAGTACTTC.

The gene calls are TRBV24-1 and TRBJ1-5; D gene uncertain. This CDR3 spans 14 amino acids. The germline V gene has CDR1 KGHDR and CDR2 SFDVKD. Trimming removed 4 bases at V and 0 bases at J, with 6 bases between. CDR3 nucleotide sequence: TGTGCCACCAGTGAGATTAATAGCAATCAGCCCCAGCATTTT. Amino acids: CATSEINSNQPQHF.

This chain uses TRBV30 with TRBJ2-1, with TRBD2 matching over 7 bases. V lost 5 bases to trimming and J lost 1 base; unmatched junction nucleotides: 8. The CDR3 has 15 residues. Germline CDR1 GTSNPN, CDR2 SVGIG (reference sequence). The CDR3 DNA reads TGTGCCTGGGAAGCGGGGACCCCTTCCTACAATGAGCAGTTCTTC. It encodes CAWEAGTPSYNEQFF.

The gene calls are TRBV12-3 or TRBV12-4 and TRBJ2-7, with D perhaps TRBD2 (6 bases). The CDR3 is 12 amino acids. Trimming removed 3 bases from V and 6 bases from J, with 9 bases in between. The CDR3 loop is CASSFGGREQYF. The CDR3 bases are TGTGCCAGCAGTTTTGGAGGGCGCGAGCAGTACTTC.

The chain employs TRBV5-6 and TRBJ1-2; D ambiguous. Germline assignment: CDR1 SGHDT and CDR2 YYEEEE. The CDR3 is made up of 13 amino acids. V lost 4 bases to trimming and J lost 1 base, with 8 bases between them. The CDR3 loop is CASSPTSNYGYTF. The CDR3 bases are TGTGCCAGCAGCCCTACTAGTAACTATGGCTACACCTTC.

The chain has TRBV5-1 and TRBJ2-7; D ambiguous. CDR3 length: 13 amino acids. V gave up 4 bases and J gave up 0 bases, with 8 bases separating them. The V gene's germline CDR1 is SGHRS and CDR2 YFSETQ. The CDR3 reads CASSHGTSYEQYF. CDR3 nucleotides: TGCGCCAGCAGCCATGGTACCTCCTACGAGCAGTACTTC. The full variable domain, in which reference TRBV5-1 and TRBJ2-7 provide the parts outside the CDR3, is KAGVTQTPRYLIKTRGQQVTLSCSPISGHRSVSWYQQTPGQGLQFLFEYFSETQRNKGNFPGRFSGRQFSNSRSEMNVSTLELGDSALYLCASSHGTSYEQYFGPGTRLTVT.

This clone came up once. The rearrangement joins TRBV2 to TRBJ1-5, with 9 bases identical to TRBD1. From germline, CDR1 is SNHLY and CDR2 FYNNEI. This CDR3 comprises 15 residues. Trimming took 3 bases from V and 5 from J; bases not matched to a gene: 5. CDR3 residues: CASSDTGQGHQPQHF. In DNA, the CDR3 is TGTGCCAGCAGTGACACGGGACAGGGCCATCAGCCCCAGCATTTT.

The chain uses TRBV30 and TRBJ1-1; D call uncertain. Germline loops: CDR1 GTSNPN, CDR2 SVGIG (reference sequence). The CDR3 has 13 amino acids. V lost 0 bases and J 0 bases, leaving 5 bases between the germline ends. In DNA form, the CDR3 reads TGTGCCTGGAGTGTAGGCCTGAACACTGAAGCTTTCTTT. This gives the protein CAWSVGLNTEAFF.

The V and J genes are TRBV6-5 and TRBJ2-3, with D hard to call. V was trimmed by 6 bases and J by 0 bases, leaving 4 bases between them. The CDR3 runs to 12 residues. Germline CDR1 is MNHEY and CDR2 is SVGAGI. This CDR3 reads CASRPSTDTQYF. The CDR3 bases are TGTGCCAGCAGACCCAGCACAGATACGCAGTATTTT.

This rearrangement joins TRBV30 to TRBJ1-1; no definite D call. The CDR3 has 12 amino acids. Germline CDR1 GTSNPN, CDR2 SVGIG (reference sequence). Trimming left V 5 bases short and J 1 base short, with 8 bases between. The CDR3 loop is CAWGRENTEAFF. The CDR3 nucleotides read TGTGCCTGGGGGAGAGAGAACACTGAAGCTTTCTTT.

The chain carries TRBV28 and TRBJ2-2; 8 nucleotides match TRBD1. The germline V gene encodes CDR1 MDHEN and CDR2 SYDVKM. The CDR3 is 15 amino acids. With V trimmed by 6 bases and J by 6 bases, 9 bases remained unmatched. The CDR3 DNA follows: TGTGCCAGCAGCAGGACAGGGTGGGGTGCCGGGGAGCTGTTTTTT. This codes for CASSRTGWGAGELFF.

The chain joins TRBV10-3 to TRBJ2-1, with 15 positions matching TRBD2. With 10 bases clipped from V and 8 bases from J, the junction kept 6 bases outside the gene matches. The CDR3 runs 14 residues. CDR1 ENHRY and CDR2 SYGVKD come from the germline V gene. The CDR3 sequence is CATGLAGGGDEQFF. CDR3 DNA: TGTGCCACCGGACTAGCGGGAGGGGGCGATGAGCAGTTCTTC.

V gene TRBV2 combines with J gene TRBJ1-5; possible D gene TRBD1, 5 bases. The CDR3 extends over 15 amino acids. Per the germline V gene, CDR1 is SNHLY and CDR2 is FYNNEI. Between the trimmed V and J ends, which lost 6 bases and 2 bases, there was a span of 14 bases. In nucleotides, the CDR3 is TGTGCCAGCAGGGGAGGGGACTCGGGCAATCAGCCCCAGCATTTT. As protein: CASRGGDSGNQPQHF.

The chain combines TRBV6-6 with TRBJ2-1, with D possibly matching TRBD1 (6 bases). The V and J ends lost 2 bases and 4 bases respectively, with 9 bases between them. Germline loops: CDR1 MNHNY, CDR2 SVGAGI (reference sequence). CDR3 length: 14 amino acids. The DNA for the CDR3 is TGTGCCAGCAGTTACACCGGACAGTACAATGAGCAGTTCTTC. It specifies CASSYTGQYNEQFF.

CDR3: CASSLVVGPSGNTIYF. The CDR3 nucleotides are TGTGCCAGCAGCTTAGTGGTTGGGCCCTCTGGAAACACCATATATTTT. This chain uses TRBV11-2 with TRBJ1-3; the D is unclear. Trimming pared 1 base from V and 0 bases from J, leaving 10 bases between. This CDR3 contains 16 residues. Germline V gene data show CDR1 as SGHAT and CDR2 as FQNNGV.

V and J are TRBV6-4 and TRBJ2-7; tentative D call: TRBD1 (6 bases). Deletions cut 10 bases from V and 0 bases from J, with 19 bases between. CDR1 is MRHNA, CDR2 SNTAGT, per germline. CDR3 length: 15 amino acids. The CDR3 coding sequence is TGTGCCACGAAACGCACGGCAGGGGACTCCTACGAGCAGTACTTC. Translating gives CATKRTAGDSYEQYF.

The J gene is TRBJ1-1, the V gene TRBV7-9; D is unresolved. This CDR3 spans 12 amino acids. Between the trimmed V and J ends, which lost 7 bases and 1 base, there was a span of 7 bases. Germline V gene lookup returns CDR1 SEHNR and CDR2 FQNEAQ (reference sequence). CDR3 nucleotides: TGTGCCAGCACGACGGGGAACACTGAAGCTTTCTTT. Translated: CASTTGNTEAFF.

The J gene is TRBJ1-4, the V gene TRBV18; the D is unclear. Germline loops: CDR1 KGHSH, CDR2 LQKENI. CDR3 length equals 15 residues. The V end was cut by 1 base, the J end by 4 bases, with 10 bases between. CDR3 loop: CASSPRDGHNEKLFF. CDR3 in DNA: TGTGCCAGCTCACCACGAGACGGCCATAATGAAAAACTGTTTTTT.